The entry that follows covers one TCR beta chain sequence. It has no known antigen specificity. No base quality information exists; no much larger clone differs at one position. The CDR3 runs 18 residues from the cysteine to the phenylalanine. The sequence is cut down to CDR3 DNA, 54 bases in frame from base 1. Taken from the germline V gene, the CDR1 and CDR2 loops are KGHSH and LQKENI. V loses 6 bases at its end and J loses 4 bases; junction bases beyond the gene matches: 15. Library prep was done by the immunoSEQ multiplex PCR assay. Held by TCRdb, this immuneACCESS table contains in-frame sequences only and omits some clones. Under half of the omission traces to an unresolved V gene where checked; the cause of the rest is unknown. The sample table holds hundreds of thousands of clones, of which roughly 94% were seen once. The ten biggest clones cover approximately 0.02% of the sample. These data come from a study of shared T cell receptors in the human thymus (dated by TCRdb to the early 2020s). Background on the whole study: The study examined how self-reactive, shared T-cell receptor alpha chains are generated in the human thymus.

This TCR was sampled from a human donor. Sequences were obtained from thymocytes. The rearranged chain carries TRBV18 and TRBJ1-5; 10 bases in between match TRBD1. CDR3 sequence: CASSRQGATSPRNQPQHF. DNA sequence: TGTGCCAGCTCCCGACAGGGGGCCACGAGCCCTCGAAATCAGCCCCAGCATTTT.